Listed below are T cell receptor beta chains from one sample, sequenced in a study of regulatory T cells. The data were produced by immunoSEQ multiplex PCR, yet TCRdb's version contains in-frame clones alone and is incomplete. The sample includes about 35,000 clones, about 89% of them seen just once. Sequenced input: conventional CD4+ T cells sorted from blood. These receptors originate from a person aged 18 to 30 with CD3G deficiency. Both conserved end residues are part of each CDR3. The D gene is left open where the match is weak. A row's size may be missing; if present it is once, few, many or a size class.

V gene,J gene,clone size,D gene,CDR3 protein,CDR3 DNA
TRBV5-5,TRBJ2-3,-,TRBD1,CASSLWQGAGDTQYF,TGTGCCAGCAGCTTGTGGCAGGGGGCGGGAGATACGCAGTATTTT
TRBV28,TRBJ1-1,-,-,CASSRDQVRVEAFF,TGTGCCAGCAGCCGAGACCAGGTTCGGGTTGAAGCTTTCTTT
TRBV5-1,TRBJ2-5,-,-,CASSKAGPQETQYF,TGCGCCAGCAGCAAGGCGGGACCTCAAGAGACCCAGTACTTC
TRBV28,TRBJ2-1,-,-,CASSLVRGLGMVSYNEQFF,TGTGCCAGCAGTTTAGTCAGGGGACTCGGAATGGTCTCCTACAATGAGCAGTTCTTC
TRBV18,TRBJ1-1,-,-,CASSPVEGGTEAFF,TGTGCCAGCTCACCCGTCGAAGGGGGGACTGAAGCTTTCTTT
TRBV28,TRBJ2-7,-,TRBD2,CASSRPGLALHEQYF,TGTGCCAGCAGCCGACCGGGACTAGCGCTCCACGAGCAGTACTTC
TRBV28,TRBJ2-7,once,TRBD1,CASSPGQFTYEQYF,TGTGCCAGCAGTCCGGGACAGTTTACCTACGAGCAGTACTTC
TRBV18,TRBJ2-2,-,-,CASSPDTVGGGELFF,TGTGCCAGCTCACCAGACACGGTCGGCGGCGGGGAGCTGTTTTTT
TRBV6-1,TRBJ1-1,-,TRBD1,CASSVGQGETEAFF,TGTGCCAGCAGTGTGGGACAGGGGGAGACTGAAGCTTTCTTT
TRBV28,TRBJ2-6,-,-,CASSRRGSGANVLTF,TGTGCCAGCAGTAGACGGGGGTCTGGGGCCAACGTCCTGACTTTC
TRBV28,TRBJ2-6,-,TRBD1,CASTFQGAVGANVLTF,TGTGCCAGCACCTTTCAGGGGGCCGTTGGGGCCAACGTCCTGACTTTC
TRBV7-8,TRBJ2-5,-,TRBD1,CASSFLRDSFETQYF,TGTGCCAGCAGCTTCCTCCGGGACAGTTTTGAGACCCAGTACTTC
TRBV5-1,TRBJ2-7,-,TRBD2,CASSPGTSGSEQYF,TGCGCCAGCAGCCCCGGGACTAGCGGGAGCGAGCAGTACTTC
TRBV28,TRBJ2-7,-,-,CASSPQGLSAIEQYF,TGTGCCAGCAGTCCCCAGGGTCTCTCGGCCATCGAGCAGTACTTC
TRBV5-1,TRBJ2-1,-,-,CASSPNLRGREQFF,TGCGCCAGCAGCCCCAACCTCAGAGGAAGGGAGCAGTTCTTC
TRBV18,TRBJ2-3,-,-,CASSPSAGTTDTQYF,TGTGCCAGCTCACCATCTGCAGGGACTACAGATACGCAGTATTTT